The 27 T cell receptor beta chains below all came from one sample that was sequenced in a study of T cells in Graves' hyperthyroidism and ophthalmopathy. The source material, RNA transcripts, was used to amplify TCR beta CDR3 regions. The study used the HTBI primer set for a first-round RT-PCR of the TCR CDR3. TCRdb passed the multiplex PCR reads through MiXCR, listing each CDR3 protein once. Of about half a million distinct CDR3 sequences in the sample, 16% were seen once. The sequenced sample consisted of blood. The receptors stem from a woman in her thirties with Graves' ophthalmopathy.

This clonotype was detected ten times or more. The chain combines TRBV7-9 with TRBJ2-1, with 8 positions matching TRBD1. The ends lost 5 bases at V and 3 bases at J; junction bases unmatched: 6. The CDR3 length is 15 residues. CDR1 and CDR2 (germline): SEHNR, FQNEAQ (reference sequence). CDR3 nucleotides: TGTGCCAGCAGCCTCGGACAGGGCGTCTACAATGAGCAGTTCTTC. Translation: CASSLGQGVYNEQFF.

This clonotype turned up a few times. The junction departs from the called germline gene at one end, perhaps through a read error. The chain's CDR3 is CASRLADTEAFF. The CDR3 DNA follows: TGTGCCAGCAGATTAGCGGACACTGAAGCTTTCTTT. V gene TRBV11-2 combines with J gene TRBJ1-1; D gene ambiguous. The CDR3 has 12 residues. Per the germline V gene, CDR1 is SGHAT and CDR2 is FQNNGV.

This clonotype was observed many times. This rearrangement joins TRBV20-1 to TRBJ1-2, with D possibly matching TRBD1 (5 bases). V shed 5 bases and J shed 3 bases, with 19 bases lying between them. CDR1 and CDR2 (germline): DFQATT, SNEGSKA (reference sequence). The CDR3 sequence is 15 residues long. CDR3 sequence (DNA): TGCAGTGCTGGCCCTTCGGCGGGGGTGGACTATGGCTACACCTTC. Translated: CSAGPSAGVDYGYTF.

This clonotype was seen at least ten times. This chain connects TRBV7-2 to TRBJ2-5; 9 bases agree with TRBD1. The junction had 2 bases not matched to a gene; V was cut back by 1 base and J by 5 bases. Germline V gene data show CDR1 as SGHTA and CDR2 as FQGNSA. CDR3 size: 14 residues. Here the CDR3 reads CASSLGTGVETQYF. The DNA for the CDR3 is TGTGCCAGCAGCTTAGGGACAGGGGTCGAGACCCAGTACTTC.

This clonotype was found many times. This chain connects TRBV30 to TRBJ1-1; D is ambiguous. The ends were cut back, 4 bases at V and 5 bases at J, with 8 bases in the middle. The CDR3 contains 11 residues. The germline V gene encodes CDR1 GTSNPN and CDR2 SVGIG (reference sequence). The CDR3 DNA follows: TGTGCCTGGAACAGAGGGACTGAAGCTTTCTTT. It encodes CAWNRGTEAFF.

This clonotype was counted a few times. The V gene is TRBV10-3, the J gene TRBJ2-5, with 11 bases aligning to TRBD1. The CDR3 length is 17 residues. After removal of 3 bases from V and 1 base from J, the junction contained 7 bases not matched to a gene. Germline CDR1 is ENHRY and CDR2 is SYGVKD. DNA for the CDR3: TGTGCCATCAGTGATCCTGGGACAGGGGGACCCCAAGAGACCCAGTACTTC. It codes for CAISDPGTGGPQETQYF.

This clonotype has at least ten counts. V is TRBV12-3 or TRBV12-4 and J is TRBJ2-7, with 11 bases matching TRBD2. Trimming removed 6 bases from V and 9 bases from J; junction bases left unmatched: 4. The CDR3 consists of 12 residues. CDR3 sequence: CASRTSGNLQYF. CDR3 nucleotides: TGTGCCAGCAGGACTAGCGGGAACCTGCAGTACTTC.

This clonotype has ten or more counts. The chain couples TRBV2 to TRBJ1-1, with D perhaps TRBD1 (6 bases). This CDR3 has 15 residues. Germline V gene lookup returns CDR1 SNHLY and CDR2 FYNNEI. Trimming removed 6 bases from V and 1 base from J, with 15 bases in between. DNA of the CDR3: TGTGCCAGCAGCCTTCCTCGCAGGGGGAACACTGAAGCTTTCTTT. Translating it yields CASSLPRRGNTEAFF.

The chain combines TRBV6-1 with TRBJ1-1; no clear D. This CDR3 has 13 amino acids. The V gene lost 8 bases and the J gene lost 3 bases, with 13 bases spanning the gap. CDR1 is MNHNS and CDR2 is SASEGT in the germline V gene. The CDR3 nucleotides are TGTGCCAGCCATAGCAGCGAGCACACTGAAGCTTTCTTT. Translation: CASHSSEHTEAFF.

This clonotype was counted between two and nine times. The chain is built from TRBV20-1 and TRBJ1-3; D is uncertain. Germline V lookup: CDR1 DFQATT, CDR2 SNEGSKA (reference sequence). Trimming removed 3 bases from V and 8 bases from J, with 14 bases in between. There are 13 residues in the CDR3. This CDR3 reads CSASAVSADTIYF. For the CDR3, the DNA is TGCAGTGCTAGCGCAGTATCCGCGGACACCATATATTTT.

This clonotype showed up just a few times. CDR3: CATSDSSGSGDTQYF. In nucleotides, the CDR3 is TGTGCCACCAGTGATTCCTCCGGCTCGGGAGATACGCAGTATTTT. The chain uses TRBV24-1 and TRBJ2-3; D uncertain. The V end was cut by 2 bases, the J end by 5 bases, with 13 bases between. Germline CDR1 and CDR2: KGHDR and SFDVKD. CDR3 length: 15 amino acids.

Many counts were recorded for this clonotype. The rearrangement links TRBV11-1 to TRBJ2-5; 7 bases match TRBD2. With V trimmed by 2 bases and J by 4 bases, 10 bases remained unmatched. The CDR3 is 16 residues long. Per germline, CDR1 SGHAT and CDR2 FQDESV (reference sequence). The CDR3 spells CASSLLTSAKGETQYF. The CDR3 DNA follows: TGTGCCAGCAGCTTATTAACTAGCGCCAAAGGAGAGACCCAGTACTTC.

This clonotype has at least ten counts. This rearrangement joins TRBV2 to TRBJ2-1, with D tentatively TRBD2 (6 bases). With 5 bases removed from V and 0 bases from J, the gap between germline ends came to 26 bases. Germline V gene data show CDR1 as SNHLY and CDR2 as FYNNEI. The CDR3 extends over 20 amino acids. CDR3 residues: CASSSGEGTFFAASYNEQFF. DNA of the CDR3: TGTGCCAGCAGTTCGGGGGAAGGCACTTTTTTCGCTGCCTCCTACAATGAGCAGTTCTTC. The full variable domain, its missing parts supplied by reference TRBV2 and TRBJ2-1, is EPEVTQTPSHQVTQMGQEVILRCVPISNHLYFYWYRQILGQKVEFLVSFYNNEISEKSEIFDDQFSVERPDGSNFTLKIRSTKLEDSAMYFCASSSGEGTFFAASYNEQFFGPGTRLTVL.

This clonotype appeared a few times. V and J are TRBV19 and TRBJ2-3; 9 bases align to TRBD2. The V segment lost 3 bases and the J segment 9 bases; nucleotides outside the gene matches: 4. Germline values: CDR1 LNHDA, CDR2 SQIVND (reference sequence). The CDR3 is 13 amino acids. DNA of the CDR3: TGTGCCAGTAGTATTGAGCGGGAGGCCACGCAGTATTTT. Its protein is CASSIEREATQYF.

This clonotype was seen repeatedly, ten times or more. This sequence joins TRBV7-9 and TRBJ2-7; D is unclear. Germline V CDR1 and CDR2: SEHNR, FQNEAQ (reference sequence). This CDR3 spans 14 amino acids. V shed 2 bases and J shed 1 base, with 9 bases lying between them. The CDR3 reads CASSLPGKSYEQYF. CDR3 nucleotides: TGTGCCAGCAGCTTACCTGGGAAGTCCTACGAGCAGTACTTC.

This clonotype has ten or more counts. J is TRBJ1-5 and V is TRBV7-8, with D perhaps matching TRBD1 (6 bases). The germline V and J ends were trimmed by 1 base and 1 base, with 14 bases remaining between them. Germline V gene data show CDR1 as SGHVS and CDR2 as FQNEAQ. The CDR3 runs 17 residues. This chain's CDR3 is CASSLEGGRGSNQPQHF. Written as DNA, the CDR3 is TGTGCCAGCAGCTTAGAAGGGGGGCGAGGGAGCAATCAGCCCCAGCATTTT.

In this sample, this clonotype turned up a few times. The chain's CDR3 is CSVAAGGPETQYF. The DNA for the CDR3 is TGCAGCGTTGCGGCGGGAGGGCCGGAGACCCAGTACTTC. V is TRBV29-1 and J is TRBJ2-5; 9 bases match TRBD2. CDR1 SQVTM and CDR2 ANQGSEA come from the germline V gene. The CDR3 contains 13 residues. Germline trimming cut 4 bases from V and 5 bases from J; bases unmatched to any gene: 5.

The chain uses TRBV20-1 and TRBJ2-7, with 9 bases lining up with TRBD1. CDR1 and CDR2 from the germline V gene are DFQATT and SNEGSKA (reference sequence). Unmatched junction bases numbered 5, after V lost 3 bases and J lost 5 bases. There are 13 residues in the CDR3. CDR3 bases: TGCAGTGCTAGGGGACAGGGTCGCAACGAGCAGTACTTC. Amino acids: CSARGQGRNEQYF.

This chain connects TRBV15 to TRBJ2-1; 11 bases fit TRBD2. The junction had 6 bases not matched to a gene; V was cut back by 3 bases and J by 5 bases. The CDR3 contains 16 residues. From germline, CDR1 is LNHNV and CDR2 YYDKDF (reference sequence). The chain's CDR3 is CATSRSKGLADNEQFF. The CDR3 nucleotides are TGTGCCACCAGCAGGTCTAAGGGACTAGCGGACAATGAGCAGTTCTTC.

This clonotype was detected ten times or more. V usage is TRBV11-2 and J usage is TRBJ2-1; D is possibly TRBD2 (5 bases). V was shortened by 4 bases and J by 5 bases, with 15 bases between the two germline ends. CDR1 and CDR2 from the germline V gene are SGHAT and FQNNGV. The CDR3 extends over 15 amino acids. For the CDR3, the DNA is TGTGCCAGCAGCTCTCTGGCGGGCAAACACAATGAGCAGTTCTTC. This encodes CASSSLAGKHNEQFF.

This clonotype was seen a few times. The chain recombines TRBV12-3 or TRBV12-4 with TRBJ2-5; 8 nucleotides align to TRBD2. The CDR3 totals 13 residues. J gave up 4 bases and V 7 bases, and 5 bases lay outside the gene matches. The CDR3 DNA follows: TGTGCCAGCAATCTTCTAGCGGGAGAGACCCAGTACTTC. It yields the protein CASNLLAGETQYF.

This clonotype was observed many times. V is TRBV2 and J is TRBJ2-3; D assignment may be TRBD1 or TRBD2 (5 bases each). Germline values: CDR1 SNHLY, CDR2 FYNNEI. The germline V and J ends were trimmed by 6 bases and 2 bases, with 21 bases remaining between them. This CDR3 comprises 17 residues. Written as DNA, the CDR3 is TGTGCCAGCAGGGATCTTTCTATTCTGGGGACCACAGATACGCAGTATTTT. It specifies CASRDLSILGTTDTQYF.

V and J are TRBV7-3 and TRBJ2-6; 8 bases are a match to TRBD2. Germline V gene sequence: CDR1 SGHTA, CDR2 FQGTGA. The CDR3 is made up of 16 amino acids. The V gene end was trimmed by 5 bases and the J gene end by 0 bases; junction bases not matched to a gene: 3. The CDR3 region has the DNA TGTGCCAGCAGCGCACTAGCGGCCTCTGGGGCCAACGTCCTGACTTTC. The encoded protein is CASSALAASGANVLTF.

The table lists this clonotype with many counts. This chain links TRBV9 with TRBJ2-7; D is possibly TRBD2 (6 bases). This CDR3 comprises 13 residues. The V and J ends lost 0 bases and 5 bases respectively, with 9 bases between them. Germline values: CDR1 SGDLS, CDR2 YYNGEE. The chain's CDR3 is CASSVVGGNEQYF. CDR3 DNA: TGTGCCAGCAGCGTAGTCGGGGGTAACGAGCAGTACTTC.

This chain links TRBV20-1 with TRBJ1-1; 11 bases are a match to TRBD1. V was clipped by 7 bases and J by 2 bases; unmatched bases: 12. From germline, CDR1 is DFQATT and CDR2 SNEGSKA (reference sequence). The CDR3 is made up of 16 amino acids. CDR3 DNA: TGCAGTGGCGCTACCCCGGGACAGGGGGTTAACACTGAAGCTTTCTTT. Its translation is CSGATPGQGVNTEAFF.

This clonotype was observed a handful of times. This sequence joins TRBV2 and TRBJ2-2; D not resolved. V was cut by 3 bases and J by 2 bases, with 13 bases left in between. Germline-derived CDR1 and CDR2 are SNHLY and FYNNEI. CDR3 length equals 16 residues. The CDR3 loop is CASSEKVPSNTGELFF. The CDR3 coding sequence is TGTGCCAGCAGTGAGAAGGTGCCTTCCAACACCGGGGAGCTGTTTTTT.

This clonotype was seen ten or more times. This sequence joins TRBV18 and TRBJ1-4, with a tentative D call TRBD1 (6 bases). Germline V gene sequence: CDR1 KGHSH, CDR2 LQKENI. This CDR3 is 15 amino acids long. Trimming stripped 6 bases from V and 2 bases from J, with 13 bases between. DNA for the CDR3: TGTGCCAGCTCGCGAAACAGGGCGACTAATGAAAAACTGTTTTTT. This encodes CASSRNRATNEKLFF.